These 8 T cell receptor beta chains were all obtained from the same sample, sequenced in a study of neurological immune-mediated disorders. TCRdb called the 5' RACE reads again in MiXCR, with one record for every CDR3 protein. Of 50,000 to 55,000 distinct CDR3 sequences in the sample, under 13% are singletons; the top ten hold approximately 5.3%. Input material: PBMCs. The receptors come from a man between 65 and 85 years old with HTLV-1-associated myelopathy (HAM/TSP).

This clonotype was detected ten times or more. V is TRBV15 and J is TRBJ2-2, with TRBD1 matching over 7 bases. The CDR3 sequence is 14 residues long. Per the germline V gene, CDR1 is LNHNV and CDR2 is YYDKDF (reference sequence). V dropped 2 bases and J dropped 6; count of bases not matched to a gene: 3. The CDR3 sequence is CATSRPTGAGELFF. The CDR3, as DNA: TGTGCCACCAGCAGACCCACAGGGGCCGGGGAGCTGTTTTTT.

This clonotype was seen a few times. The chain recombines TRBV19 with TRBJ1-5, with 10 bases identical to TRBD1. With 8 bases clipped from V and 7 bases from J, the junction kept 5 bases outside the gene matches. This CDR3 has 13 residues. CDR1 and CDR2 from the germline V gene are LNHDA and SQIVND (reference sequence). In nucleotides, the CDR3 is TGTGCCAGTGACAGGGGGCTGAGGCAGCCCCAGCATTTT. Translated, it gives CASDRGLRQPQHF.

Many counts were recorded for this clonotype. This chain uses TRBV7-9 with TRBJ2-1; D tentatively fits TRBD1 or TRBD2 (5 bases each). The CDR3 runs to 15 residues. Germline V gives CDR1 SEHNR, CDR2 FQNEAQ (reference sequence). V was pared by 3 bases and J by 4 bases, with 13 bases between. The CDR3 loop reads CASSFGDGPYNEQFF. The CDR3 DNA sequence: TGTGCCAGCAGCTTCGGGGACGGACCATACAATGAGCAGTTCTTC.

The chain recombines TRBV2 with TRBJ2-7; 9 positions agree with TRBD2. Germline V gives CDR1 SNHLY, CDR2 FYNNEI. The V gene end was trimmed by 6 bases and the J gene end by 4 bases; junction bases not matched to a gene: 4. This CDR3 spans 13 amino acids. In nucleotides, the CDR3 is TGTGCCAGCAGGCCGGGACTAGCTTACGAGCAGTACTTC. Translation gives CASRPGLAYEQYF.

The chain combines TRBV10-3 with TRBJ2-3; 8 bases are a match to TRBD2. The CDR3 has 15 amino acids. Germline CDR1 ENHRY, CDR2 SYGVKD. Unmatched junction bases numbered 3, after V lost 3 bases and J lost 1 base. This CDR3 is CAISETTSGTDTQYF. The CDR3 region has the DNA TGTGCCATCAGTGAAACGACTAGCGGCACAGATACGCAGTATTTT.

This clonotype appeared a few times. Here the CDR3 DNA reads TGCAGTGCTAGGCCCCACCGGGGCTCCTACGAGCAGTACTTC. Its translation is CSARPHRGSYEQYF. The rearrangement links TRBV20-1 to TRBJ2-7; D might be TRBD2 (5 bases). Germline lookup yields CDR1 DFQATT and CDR2 SNEGSKA (reference sequence). V was trimmed by 3 bases and J by 0 bases, leaving 12 bases between them. This CDR3 is built from 14 residues.

This clonotype was counted ten times or more. The chain links TRBV7-9 to TRBJ2-3; D not resolved. CDR3 length: 12 amino acids. V dropped 1 base and J dropped 4 bases, with 3 bases sitting between them. The germline V gene encodes CDR1 SEHNR and CDR2 FQNEAQ (reference sequence). The CDR3, as DNA: TGTGCCAGCAGCTTAGAATCAGATACGCAGTATTTT. Its translation: CASSLESDTQYF.

Ten or more counts support this clonotype. The chain combines TRBV19 with TRBJ2-1, with 9 bases identical to TRBD1. Germline V gene sequence: CDR1 LNHDA, CDR2 SQIVND (reference sequence). The length of the CDR3 is 12 residues. Trimming removed 10 bases from V and 6 bases from J; junction bases left unmatched: 4. CDR3 sequence (DNA): TGTGCCACCCGGGACAGGGTCAATGAGCAGTTCTTC. Translated: CATRDRVNEQFF.